The text below deals with one TCR beta chain. Its antigen is undetermined. The data stem from a study of T cells in Graves' hyperthyroidism and ophthalmopathy. Overall study findings and caveats: Appearing also in blood were most of the thyroid clonotypes expanded above 0.001.

It was RNA transcripts that yielded the amplified TCR beta CDR3 regions. The TCR CDR3 was amplified in a first-round RT-PCR using the HTBI primer set. TCRdb processed the multiplex PCR reads anew with MiXCR; each CDR3 protein has one entry. The table lists about 590,000 distinct CDR3 sequences, 12% to 15% of them singletons. Source material for PBMCs was about 10 ml fresh peripheral blood. This clonotype was obtained from a woman between 18 and 30 years old with Graves' ophthalmopathy. Material for sequencing was blood.

Here the CDR3 reads CSARGASGTEAFF. The CDR3 DNA reads as TGCAGTGCTCGTGGGGCCTCCGGAACTGAAGCTTTCTTT. V gene TRBV20-1 combines with J gene TRBJ1-1, with a tentative D call TRBD1 (5 bases). The germline CDR1 and CDR2 sequences are DFQATT and SNEGSKA (reference sequence). V was trimmed by 5 bases and J by 5 bases, leaving 15 bases between them. This CDR3 contains 13 residues.